A single sample is the source of the 3 T cell receptor beta chains below, sequenced in a study of T cell repertoires in cytomegalovirus infection. Their specific antigens are unknown. TCRdb reanalysed the reads using MiXCR and keeps one entry per CDR3 protein. The sample yields roughly 990,000 distinct CDR3 sequences, under 40% seen once. Material: cultured CD8+ T cells from PBMCs, obtained from culture after CMV antigen stimulation. All receptors derive from a human donor in good health (CMV status not recorded). Some clones in this sample may be carry-over from other donors' samples.

Comments on this clonotype: This may be a read error, as it is one base from a much larger clone. The chain carries TRBV27 and TRBJ2-3; a possible D gene is TRBD1 (5 bases). Germline V gene sequence: CDR1 MNHEY, CDR2 SMNVEV (reference sequence). The CDR3 has 14 residues. CDR3 in DNA: TGTGCCAGCAGTTTGAGGACAAACACAAATACGCAGTATTTT. It specifies CASSLRTNTNTQYF.

This clonotype was seen only a few times. The chain joins TRBV7-9 to TRBJ2-2, with TRBD2 as a possible D gene (6 bases). V lost 5 bases and J lost 4, with 14 bases in between. The CDR3 has 15 amino acids. In germline, CDR1 is SEHNR, CDR2 FQNEAQ (reference sequence). As DNA, the CDR3 is TGTGCCAGCAGCGAAAATAGCGGACCCACCGGGGAGCTGTTTTTT. Protein: CASSENSGPTGELFF.

The chain combines TRBV7-9 with TRBJ2-7; D possibly matches TRBD1 or TRBD2 (5 bases each). The CDR3 is made up of 12 amino acids. Germline V gene lookup returns CDR1 SEHNR and CDR2 FQNEAQ (reference sequence). Trimming stripped 4 bases from V and 8 bases from J, with 12 bases between. As DNA, the CDR3 is TGTGCCAGCAGCTCCGCCGGGGCCAAGCAGTACTTC. Translated: CASSSAGAKQYF.